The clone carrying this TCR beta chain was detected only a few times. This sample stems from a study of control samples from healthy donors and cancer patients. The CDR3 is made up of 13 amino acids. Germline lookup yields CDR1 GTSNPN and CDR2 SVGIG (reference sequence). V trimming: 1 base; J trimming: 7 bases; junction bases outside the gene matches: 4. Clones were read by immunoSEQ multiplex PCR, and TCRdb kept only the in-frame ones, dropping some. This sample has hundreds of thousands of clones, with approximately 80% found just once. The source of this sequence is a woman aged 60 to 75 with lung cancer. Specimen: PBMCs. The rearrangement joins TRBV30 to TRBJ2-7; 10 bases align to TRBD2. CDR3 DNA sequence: TGTGCCTGGAGTGGAGCGGGAGGGGGGGAGCAGTACTTC. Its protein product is CAWSGAGGGEQYF.